The rows below give T cell receptor beta chains drawn from one sample of a study. TCRdb re-called the 5' RACE reads with MiXCR, one entry per CDR3 protein. The data hold 50,000 to 70,000 distinct CDR3 sequences, with less than 25% observed a single time. Sequencing was done on a sample of tumor-infiltrating Tregs sorted from the breast tumor. These receptors were taken from a female donor with breast cancer. CDR3s include the opening cysteine and the closing phenylalanine or tryptophan. Expanded clones are given a class, and other clones once, few, many or no size at all.

J gene: TRBJ2-2
clone size: -
V gene: TRBV2
CDR3 protein: CASRSGSQVVSGELFF

J gene: TRBJ1-4
clone size: -
V gene: TRBV6-1
CDR3 protein: CASSARRVSGKLFF

J gene: TRBJ2-1
clone size: -
V gene: TRBV2
CDR3 protein: CASSEQGTPLEQFF

J gene: TRBJ2-1
clone size: -
V gene: TRBV6-5
CDR3 protein: CASSPQKTGIYNEQFF

J gene: TRBJ2-7
clone size: -
V gene: TRBV6-1
CDR3 protein: CASSDPTATTYEQYF

J gene: TRBJ1-2
clone size: few
V gene: TRBV5-5
CDR3 protein: CASSLDYWGYTF

J gene: TRBJ2-3
clone size: -
V gene: TRBV29-1
CDR3 protein: CSVPGLAGGDTDTQYF

J gene: TRBJ2-3
clone size: few
V gene: TRBV6-1
CDR3 protein: CASSVEPRTDTQYF

J gene: TRBJ2-3
clone size: -
V gene: TRBV12-3/TRBV12-4
CDR3 protein: CASSNRATDTQYF

J gene: TRBJ2-1
clone size: few
V gene: TRBV4-1
CDR3 protein: CASSHRPSQRNEQFF

J gene: TRBJ2-3
clone size: once
V gene: TRBV20-1
CDR3 protein: CSAPRGRADTQYF